Below, one TCR beta chain is given with its context. Primers used in a second PCR of about 6 to 11 cycles were a sample-barcoded 5' primer and a J-beta primer mix. TCRdb reanalysed the 5' RACE reads using MiXCR and keeps one entry per CDR3 protein. Seen here are 1.5 million to 2 million distinct CDR3 sequences, roughly 28% observed once, and the top ten hold roughly 8%. This entry belongs to a study of blood T cells in healthy people across ages. The germline V gene has CDR1 LNHDA and CDR2 SQIVND (reference sequence). V dropped 7 bases and J dropped 5 bases, with 17 bases sitting between them. The CDR3 consists of 14 residues.

The TCR originated in a woman in her twenties or thirties in good health. Material: blood. V usage is TRBV19 and J usage is TRBJ1-2; no firm D call. The DNA for the CDR3 is TGTGCCAGTACCCCCACGGGGAGGCTGTATGGCTACACCTTC. Translation gives CASTPTGRLYGYTF.